This T cell receptor (beta chain) was captured in a study of cytomegalovirus exposure and HLA in healthy donors. Regarding the study as a whole: It emerged from a later analysis that several of the most significant clusters appeared to be linked to common viral pathogens. Across donors, sequencing depth was assumed by presence/absence analyses to be roughly uniform. Most TCR beta V segments were productive about 90% or about 30% of the time in an earlier analysis.

Details on this clone: Its antigen is not known.

Primers for the PCR totalled 60 Vbeta and 13 Jbeta. The data were produced by immunoSEQ multiplex PCR, yet TCRdb's version contains in-frame clones alone and is incomplete. Among 190,000 or so clones listed, less than 90% were seen once. The source material was PBMCs. This TCR was sampled from a man aged 50 to 59 in good health and CMV-seronegative.

CDR3 sequence: CASSVTADRGRGELFF. The CDR3 nucleotides are TGTGCCAGCAGCGTAACCGCCGACAGGGGCCGCGGGGAGCTGTTTTTT. This rearrangement joins TRBV9 to TRBJ2-2, with 8 bases fitting TRBD1. V shed 1 base, J shed 7 bases, and the junction held 9 bases outside the gene matches. This CDR3 has 16 amino acids. Germline CDR1 and CDR2: SGDLS and YYNGEE.